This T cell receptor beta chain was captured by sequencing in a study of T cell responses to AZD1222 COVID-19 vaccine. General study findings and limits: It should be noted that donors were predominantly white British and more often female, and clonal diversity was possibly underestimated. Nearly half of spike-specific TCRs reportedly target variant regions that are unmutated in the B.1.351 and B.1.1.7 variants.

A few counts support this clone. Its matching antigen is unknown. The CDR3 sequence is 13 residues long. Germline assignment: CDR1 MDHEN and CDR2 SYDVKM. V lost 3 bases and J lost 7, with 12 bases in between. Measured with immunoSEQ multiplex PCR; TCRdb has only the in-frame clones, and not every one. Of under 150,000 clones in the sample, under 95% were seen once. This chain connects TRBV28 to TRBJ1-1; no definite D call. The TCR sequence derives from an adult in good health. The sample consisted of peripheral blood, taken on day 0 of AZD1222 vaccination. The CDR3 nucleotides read TGTGCCAGCAGTTTGGCGGCGCCTGGTGAAGCTTTCTTT. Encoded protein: CASSLAAPGEAFF.